This is a list of T cell receptor beta chains from one sample in a study of cytomegalovirus exposure and HLA in healthy donors. Data came from immunoSEQ multiplex PCR; TCRdb stores just in-frame clones and leaves some out. The table has around 180,000 clones, approximately 78% seen once. The sample was PBMCs. These receptors were taken from a male donor in good health and CMV-seronegative. The CDR3 runs from the conserved cysteine through the conserved F or W. The order of the fields is J gene, V gene, clone size, CDR3 protein. Expanded clones are given a class, and other clones once, few, many or no size at all.

TRBJ1-4 TRBV7-9 - CASNLGRNEKLFF
TRBJ2-5 TRBV7-9 - CASSADRGRLETQYF
TRBJ2-7 TRBV7-8 few CASSYGYPRGGYEQYF
TRBJ2-4 TRBV4-1 - CASSQDGQGTSKNIQYF
TRBJ1-6 TRBV19 - CATADGGGSPLHF
TRBJ2-1 TRBV5-1 - CASSLAAGGYYNEQFF
TRBJ2-6 TRBV15 - CATSILGSGANVLTF
TRBJ2-7 TRBV28 - CASSLGTGCEQYF
TRBJ2-5 TRBV7-9 - CASRTGTGGETQYF
TRBJ2-1 TRBV9 - CASSVGTDYNEQFF
TRBJ1-1 TRBV27 - CASSLQGFTEAFF
TRBJ2-1 TRBV27 - CASSLPLAGRYNEQFF
TRBJ1-1 TRBV6-6 - CASSYSNSEAFF
TRBJ2-2 TRBV2 once CASIGTGRNTGELFF